These T cell receptor beta chains were read from a single sample in a study of blood T cell repertoires in COVID-19. Only in-frame clones appear in the TCRdb table, and some are missing; sequencing was by immunoSEQ multiplex PCR. Of around 200,000 clones listed, 86% are singletons. The source material was PBMCs or T cells enriched from blood (not recorded which). These receptors were obtained from a woman aged 40 to 50 with acute COVID-19. CDR3s include the opening cysteine and the closing phenylalanine or tryptophan. The D gene is left open where the match is weak. Rows may omit the clone size; those that give it use once, few, many or a size class.

length: 14; V: TRBV19; D: .; size: .; J: TRBJ2-5; CDR3: CASSPDRVGGTQYF; DNA: TGTGCCAGTAGTCCCGACAGGGTCGGGGGGACCCAGTACTTC
length: 16; V: TRBV7-6; D: TRBD1; size: .; J: TRBJ1-1; CDR3: CASSLADTGVNTEAFF; DNA: TGTGCCAGCAGCTTAGCGGATACAGGGGTGAACACTGAAGCTTTCTTT
length: 14; V: TRBV18; D: .; size: .; J: TRBJ2-5; CDR3: CASSPGSDQETQYF; DNA: TGTGCCAGCTCACCAGGTAGTGACCAAGAGACCCAGTACTTC
length: 16; V: TRBV18; D: TRBD1; size: once; J: TRBJ1-2; CDR3: CASSPEGAGANYGYTF; DNA: TGTGCCAGCTCACCCGAGGGGGCAGGAGCTAACTATGGCTACACCTTC
length: 14; V: TRBV11-3; D: .; size: few; J: TRBJ2-3; CDR3: CASTLLATADTQYF; DNA: TGTGCCAGCACTCTCTTGGCCACCGCAGATACGCAGTATTTT
length: 14; V: TRBV10-3; D: .; size: .; J: TRBJ1-1; CDR3: CAISERGGNTEAFF; DNA: TGTGCCATCAGTGAACGGGGGGGGAACACTGAAGCTTTCTTT
length: 20; V: TRBV6-2/TRBV6-3; D: TRBD2; size: few; J: TRBJ2-2; CDR3: CASSTIPRLAGVLNTGELFF; DNA: TGTGCCAGCAGTACAATTCCCCGGCTAGCGGGGGTGCTGAACACCGGGGAGCTGTTTTTT
length: 14; V: TRBV19; D: .; size: .; J: TRBJ1-5; CDR3: CASSMSLSNQPQHF; DNA: TGTGCCAGTAGTATGTCTTTAAGCAATCAGCCCCAGCATTTT
length: 12; V: TRBV12-3/TRBV12-4; D: .; size: .; J: TRBJ1-5; CDR3: CASRYSNQPQHF; DNA: TGTGCCAGCAGGTATAGCAATCAGCCCCAGCATTTT
length: 16; V: TRBV5-1; D: .; size: .; J: TRBJ2-3; CDR3: CASSLRRVTSTDTQYF; DNA: TGCGCCAGCAGCTTAAGGCGGGTTACTAGCACAGATACGCAGTATTTT
length: 16; V: TRBV11-2; D: .; size: .; J: TRBJ2-3; CDR3: CASSYDRSARTDTQYF; DNA: TGTGCCAGCAGCTATGACAGGTCAGCACGTACAGATACGCAGTATTTT
length: 16; V: TRBV15; D: .; size: .; J: TRBJ2-2; CDR3: CATSRVEGLNTGELFF; DNA: TGTGCCACCAGCAGAGTCGAGGGTTTGAACACCGGGGAGCTGTTTTTT
length: 14; V: TRBV30; D: .; size: .; J: TRBJ1-3; CDR3: CAWSGGISGNTIYF; DNA: TGTGCCTGGAGTGGAGGGATTTCTGGAAACACCATATATTTT
length: 14; V: TRBV27; D: TRBD1; size: .; J: TRBJ1-2; CDR3: CASSLRQGDYGYTF; DNA: TGTGCCAGCAGTCTCCGACAGGGCGACTATGGCTACACCTTC
length: 16; V: TRBV19; D: .; size: once; J: TRBJ1-2; CDR3: CASSRSPGTLNYGYTF; DNA: TGTGCCAGTAGTCGATCGCCGGGAACTCTTAACTATGGCTACACCTTC
length: 14; V: TRBV7-2; D: .; size: .; J: TRBJ1-2; CDR3: CATAGGADNYGYTF; DNA: TGTGCCACAGCGGGGGGGGCGGACAACTATGGCTACACCTTC
length: 13; V: TRBV2; D: .; size: .; J: TRBJ1-2; CDR3: CASRPDSSRGYTF; DNA: TGTGCCAGCAGGCCGGACAGCTCCAGAGGCTACACCTTC
length: 14; V: TRBV5-1; D: .; size: .; J: TRBJ2-3; CDR3: CASRGALRTDTQYF; DNA: TGCGCCAGCCGGGGGGCGTTGCGCACAGATACGCAGTATTTT
length: 18; V: TRBV24-1; D: TRBD2; size: .; J: TRBJ2-2; CDR3: CATSDPAGGLLNTGELFF; DNA: TGTGCCACCAGTGATCCAGCGGGGGGGCTCTTGAACACCGGGGAGCTGTTTTTT
length: 15; V: TRBV5-4; D: TRBD1; size: .; J: TRBJ1-2; CDR3: CASSAGQGVQYGYTF; DNA: TGTGCCAGCAGCGCGGGACAGGGGGTTCAATATGGCTACACCTTC
length: 16; V: TRBV6-2/TRBV6-3; D: TRBD1; size: .; J: TRBJ2-2; CDR3: CASSYGTGGNTGELFF; DNA: TGTGCCAGCAGTTACGGTACAGGGGGCAACACCGGGGAGCTGTTTTTT
length: 14; V: TRBV2; D: TRBD1; size: .; J: TRBJ1-6; CDR3: CASGPRDRVSPLHF; DNA: TGTGCCAGCGGTCCCCGGGACAGGGTATCACCCCTCCACTTT
length: 16; V: TRBV5-1; D: .; size: .; J: TRBJ2-3; CDR3: CASSFGIEGGTDTQYF; DNA: TGCGCCAGCAGCTTCGGAATCGAAGGGGGCACAGATACGCAGTATTTT